This T cell receptor (beta chain) was recovered during a study of OX40 agonist ivuxolimab in advanced cancers. Study as a whole: Patients were treated with ivuxolimab, an agonistic anti-OX40 (CD134) antibody. Patients with prior anti-PD-1, anti-PD-L1 or anti-CTLA-4 therapy were eligible; 40% to 45% had some. The study reported partial responses in three patients: one hepatocellular carcinoma, two cutaneous melanoma.

To note about this clone: The antigen is undetermined.

The germline V gene encodes CDR1 LNHDA and CDR2 SQIVND (reference sequence). This CDR3 is 14 amino acids long. Trimming shortened V by 7 bases and J by 7 bases, and 17 bases separated the two germline ends. Assay: immunoSEQ multiplex PCR; the TCRdb copy retains only in-frame clones and omits some. This sample yields 55,000 to 65,000 clones, of which 91% are seen a single time; 13% to 15% belongs to the top ten. General observations from the study: At 0.1 to 3.0 mg/kg, clonal expansion of CD4+ and CD8+ blood T cells had occurred by week 6.

The chain uses TRBV19 and TRBJ1-5, with D perhaps TRBD1 (5 bases). The TCR sequence derives from an adult with an advanced solid tumor such as melanoma, head and neck, liver or kidney cancer. Material: CD4+ or CD8+ T cells sorted from blood, obtained in a trial of the OX40 agonist ivuxolimab. This CDR3 is CASTTQVQSQPQHF. The CDR3 bases are TGTGCCAGTACTACACAGGTACAATCGCAGCCCCAGCATTTT.